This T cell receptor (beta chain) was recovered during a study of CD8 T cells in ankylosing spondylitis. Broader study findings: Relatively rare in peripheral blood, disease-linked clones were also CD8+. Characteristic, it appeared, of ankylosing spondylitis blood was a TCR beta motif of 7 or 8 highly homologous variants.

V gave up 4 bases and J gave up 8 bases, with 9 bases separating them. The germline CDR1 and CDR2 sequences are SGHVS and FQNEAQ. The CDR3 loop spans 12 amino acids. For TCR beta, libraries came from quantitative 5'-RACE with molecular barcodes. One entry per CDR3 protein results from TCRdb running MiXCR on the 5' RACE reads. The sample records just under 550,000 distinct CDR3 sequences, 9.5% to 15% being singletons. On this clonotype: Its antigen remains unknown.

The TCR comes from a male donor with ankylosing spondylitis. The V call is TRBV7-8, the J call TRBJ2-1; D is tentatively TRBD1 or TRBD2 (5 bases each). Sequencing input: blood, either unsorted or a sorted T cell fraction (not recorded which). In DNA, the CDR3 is TGTGCCAGCAGCTGGATGGGGGATGAGCAGTTCTTC. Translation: CASSWMGDEQFF. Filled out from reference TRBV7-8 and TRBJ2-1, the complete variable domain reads GAGVSQSPRYKVAKRGQDVALRCDPISGHVSLFWYQQALGQGPEFLTYFQNEAQLDKSGLPSDRFFAERPEGSVSTLKIQRTQQEDSAVYLCASSWMGDEQFFGPGTRLTVL.